Listed below are T cell receptor beta chains from one sample, sequenced in a study of shared clonotypes between healthy human individuals. Only in-frame clones appear in the TCRdb table, and some are missing; sequencing was by immunoSEQ multiplex PCR. Of roughly 1,100,000 clones listed, around 74% are singletons. Sequencing input: memory CD4+ T cells sorted from blood. The receptors stem from a man aged 18 to 30 in good health. Both conserved end residues are part of each CDR3. D genes are given only for firm matches. Rows give clone size only sometimes, using once, few, many, or a class for an expanded clone.

d_call,v_call,j_call,clone_size,cdr3_nt,cdr3_aa
TRBD1,TRBV6-1,TRBJ1-6,-,TGTGCCAGCAGCGAGGACAGGAATAATTCACCCCTCCACTTT,CASSEDRNNSPLHF
-,TRBV6-4,TRBJ2-3,few,TGTGCCAGCAGTGACTCCGGTACAGCTAGCACAGATACGCAGTATTTT,CASSDSGTASTDTQYF
-,TRBV2,TRBJ1-6,few,TGTGCCAGCAGTCCGAGGGGGGCGGCAAATTCACCCCTCCACTTT,CASSPRGAANSPLHF
TRBD1,TRBV27,TRBJ1-2,-,TGTGCCAGCAGTTCAGACACCTCAGGGACAGGGGGCAACGGCTACACCTTC,CASSSDTSGTGGNGYTF
-,TRBV5-6,TRBJ2-7,-,TGTGCCAGCAGCTTGGTCGAAGGAGGCGAGCAGTACTTC,CASSLVEGGEQYF
-,TRBV6-1,TRBJ1-3,-,TGTGCCAGCAGTGAATTGGTCGTTGGACGGTCGAGCTCTGGAAACACCATATATTTT,CASSELVVGRSSSGNTIYF
TRBD1,TRBV2,TRBJ2-6,-,TGTGCCAGCAGGGTAGGGACAGGAGGGGCCAACGTCCTGACTTTC,CASRVGTGGANVLTF
-,TRBV10-3,TRBJ1-4,few,TGTGCCATCAGTGAAGGGGGGAGTGAAAAACTGTTTTTT,CAISEGGSEKLFF
TRBD2,TRBV10-1,TRBJ2-3,-,TGCGCCTCTACGCCGGGCAGCGGGGGACCAAGCACAGATACGCAGTATTTT,CASTPGSGGPSTDTQYF
-,TRBV11-2,TRBJ2-7,-,TGTGCCAGCAGCCCCAGCTTAGACCTCTACGAGCAGTACTTC,CASSPSLDLYEQYF
TRBD1,TRBV6-6,TRBJ2-2,few,TGTGCCAGCAGTTCGACAGGGAAGAACACCGGGGAGCTGTTTTTT,CASSSTGKNTGELFF
TRBD1,TRBV4-2,TRBJ2-5,-,TGTGCCAGCAGCCAATCTCAGGGGGCATGGGAGACCCAGTACTTC,CASSQSQGAWETQYF
-,TRBV10-2,TRBJ2-7,-,TGCGCCAGCGCTGCGGGTACCTACGAGCAGTACTTC,CASAAGTYEQYF
-,TRBV5-1,TRBJ1-2,-,TGCGCCAGCAGCTGGGAGGGGAGCTATGGCTACACCTTC,CASSWEGSYGYTF
TRBD1,TRBV27,TRBJ1-3,-,TGTGCCAGCAGTCTCCGACAGGGATACACCATATATTTT,CASSLRQGYTIYF
TRBD1,TRBV5-1,TRBJ1-1,-,TGCGCCAGCAGCACAGGACAGGGGTCGGGCACTGAAGCTTTCTTT,CASSTGQGSGTEAFF
-,TRBV25-1,TRBJ2-7,-,TGTGCCAGCAGTGATCATAAAGGAACCTACGAGCAGTACTTC,CASSDHKGTYEQYF